A single sample is the source of the 32 T cell receptor beta chains below, sequenced in a study of PD-L1 blockade in urothelial cancer. Time point denoted: pretreatment peripheral blood. The data were produced by immunoSEQ multiplex PCR, yet TCRdb's version contains in-frame clones alone and is incomplete. The data hold fewer than 60,000 clones, with roughly 80% observed a single time. Here the sequenced sample was PBMCs, taken around atezolizumab (anti-PD-L1) treatment. These receptor sequences come from an older man with urothelial cancer.

The chain links TRBV29-1 to TRBJ1-1; 8 bases line up with TRBD1. With 6 bases clipped from V and 1 base from J, the junction kept 4 bases outside the gene matches. Germline V lookup: CDR1 SQVTM, CDR2 ANQGSEA. The CDR3 spans 13 residues. The CDR3 spells CSVTGTGNTEAFF. Here the CDR3 DNA reads TGCAGCGTGACCGGGACAGGGAACACTGAAGCTTTCTTT.

The chain is built from TRBV11-2 and TRBJ2-3; D not resolved. V gave up 0 bases and J gave up 7 bases, with 11 bases separating them. Germline V gives CDR1 SGHAT, CDR2 FQNNGV. This CDR3 is 14 amino acids long. CDR3 nucleotides: TGTGCCAGCAGCTTAGATATGCAGGCGCATACGCAGTATTTT. It yields the protein CASSLDMQAHTQYF.

Here the CDR3 DNA reads TGCGCCAGCAGCCAAGTTTGGGCAGGCACCTACAATGAGCAGTTCTTC. It specifies CASSQVWAGTYNEQFF. This chain links TRBV4-3 with TRBJ2-1; the D is unclear. V lost 1 base and J 2 bases, leaving 12 bases between the germline ends. The CDR3 extends over 16 amino acids. CDR1 and CDR2 (germline): LGHNA, YSLEER.

This clone was observed once. The V gene is TRBV19, the J gene TRBJ1-1, with TRBD1 as a possible D gene (5 bases). This CDR3 has 10 residues. Trimming removed 9 bases at V and 5 bases at J, with 7 bases between. Germline CDR1 reads LNHDA; CDR2 reads SQIVND (reference sequence). The CDR3 coding sequence is TGTGCCAGCCAGGGAACTGAAGCTTTCTTT. Translated: CASQGTEAFF.

The rearrangement links TRBV7-2 to TRBJ2-3, with D unclear. The CDR3 runs 13 residues. CDR1 is SGHTA, CDR2 FQGNSA, per germline. With 2 bases removed from V and 1 base from J, the gap between germline ends came to 4 bases. The CDR3 nucleotides are TGTGCCAGCAGCTTAACAGGCACAGATACGCAGTATTTT. Its translation is CASSLTGTDTQYF.

The CDR3 bases are TGCGCCAGCAGCTGGGCAGGGGACCACTCTGGGGCCAACGTCCTGACTTTC. This translates into CASSWAGDHSGANVLTF. The J gene is TRBJ2-6, the V gene TRBV5-1; tentative D call: TRBD1 (6 bases). Germline V gene sequence: CDR1 SGHRS, CDR2 YFSETQ. Trimming cost V 3 bases and J 0 bases, with 13 bases left between them. This CDR3 is 17 amino acids long. The variable domain in full, with the rest retrieved from reference TRBV5-1 and TRBJ2-6, is KAGVTQTPRYLIKTRGQQVTLSCSPISGHRSVSWYQQTPGQGLQFLFEYFSETQRNKGNFPGRFSGRQFSNSRSEMNVSTLELGDSALYLCASSWAGDHSGANVLTFGAGSRLTVL.

The chain carries TRBV6-5 and TRBJ1-4; 7 bases line up with TRBD1. Germline V gene data show CDR1 as MNHEY and CDR2 as SVGAGI. V lost 4 bases, J lost 4 bases, and 6 bases stayed unmatched. The CDR3 consists of 15 residues. CDR3 DNA sequence: TGTGCCAGCAGTTTTGGACAGGCCTTTAATGAAAAACTGTTTTTT. It encodes CASSFGQAFNEKLFF.

The genes are TRBV7-9 and TRBJ1-2; TRBD1 is a possible D gene (6 bases). From germline, CDR1 is SEHNR and CDR2 FQNEAQ (reference sequence). The germline V and J ends were trimmed by 5 bases and 2 bases, with 9 bases remaining between them. The CDR3 spans 13 residues. The CDR3 DNA follows: TGTGCCAGCAGCGTTACAGGGAACTATGGCTACACCTTC. Protein product: CASSVTGNYGYTF.

This chain's CDR3 is CTSSQGLAGGRDPTDTQYF. For the CDR3, the DNA is TGCACCAGCAGCCAGGGACTAGCGGGAGGGAGGGACCCCACAGATACGCAGTATTTT. This chain joins TRBV1 and TRBJ2-3; the table calls TRBD2, which could not be checked here. TRBV1 is annotated as a pseudogene. The CDR3 sequence is 19 residues long.

This clone was seen once. V usage is TRBV19 and J usage is TRBJ2-1, with 8 bases lining up with TRBD1. This CDR3 spans 15 amino acids. J lost 8 bases, V lost 5 bases, and 11 bases had no gene match. Germline-derived CDR1 and CDR2 are LNHDA and SQIVND (reference sequence). CDR3 protein: CASSLGTGAGDEQFF. CDR3 DNA sequence: TGTGCCAGTAGTCTTGGGACAGGCGCCGGGGATGAGCAGTTCTTC. Combining the CDR3 with reference TRBV19 and TRBJ2-1 gives the whole variable domain DGGITQSPKYLFRKEGQNVTLSCEQNLNHDAMYWYRQDPGQGLRLIYYSQIVNDFQKGDIAEGYSVSREKKESFPLTVTSAQKNPTAFYLCASSLGTGAGDEQFFGPGTRLTVL.

This sequence joins TRBV9 and TRBJ2-3, with 11 bases fitting TRBD2. Germline V gene lookup returns CDR1 SGDLS and CDR2 YYNGEE. The CDR3 spans 17 residues. V dropped 0 bases and J dropped 6; count of bases not matched to a gene: 9. This CDR3 reads CASSVGQPSGGFDTQYF. The DNA of the CDR3 is TGTGCCAGCAGCGTAGGGCAGCCTAGCGGGGGGTTTGATACGCAGTATTTT.

This clone was detected only once. The chain combines TRBV19 with TRBJ2-2; the D is unclear. Germline values: CDR1 LNHDA, CDR2 SQIVND (reference sequence). The V and J ends lost 9 bases and 0 bases respectively, with 20 bases between them. The CDR3 sequence is 17 residues long. CDR3 amino acids: CASLSTPYSPNTGELFF. DNA of the CDR3: TGTGCCAGCCTCTCCACCCCGTACAGCCCGAACACCGGGGAGCTGTTTTTT.

This clone has a single count. The chain links TRBV6-5 to TRBJ2-2; TRBD1 matches 7 bases. V lost 8 bases and J lost 6; bases outside the gene matches: 12. The CDR3 has 15 residues. In germline, CDR1 is MNHEY, CDR2 SVGAGI. This CDR3 is CASSAQGNRAGELFF. Here the CDR3 DNA reads TGTGCCAGCTCCGCACAGGGGAATAGGGCCGGGGAGCTGTTTTTT.

This clone was detected only a few times. The rearrangement links TRBV7-2 to TRBJ2-7; D gene unclear. The V gene lost 6 bases and the J gene lost 6 bases, with 9 bases spanning the gap. CDR1 is SGHTA, CDR2 FQGNSA, per germline. The CDR3 consists of 11 residues. The CDR3 DNA reads TGTGCCAGCAGAGAGTACGGCGAGCAGTACTTC. Protein product: CASREYGEQYF.

The chain recombines TRBV5-6 with TRBJ2-6; D perhaps matches TRBD1 (6 bases). The germline V gene has CDR1 SGHDT and CDR2 YYEEEE. Trimming stripped 4 bases from V and 0 bases from J, with 8 bases between. The CDR3 is 15 amino acids. For the CDR3, the DNA is TGTGCCAGCAGCAGGGACACCTCTGGGGCCAACGTCCTGACTTTC. It yields the protein CASSRDTSGANVLTF. Supplemented by reference TRBV5-6 and TRBJ2-6, the full variable domain reads DAGVTQSPTHLIKTRGQQVTLRCSPKSGHDTVSWYQQALGQGPQFIFQYYEEEERQRGNFPDRFSGHQFPNYSSELNVNALLLGDSALYLCASSRDTSGANVLTFGAGSRLTVL.

This clone turned up a few times. The chain carries TRBV19 and TRBJ1-2, with 9 bases lining up with TRBD1. CDR3 length: 14 amino acids. Germline CDR1 LNHDA, CDR2 SQIVND (reference sequence). J lost 8 bases, V lost 6 bases, and 10 bases had no gene match. This chain's CDR3 is CASRTRQGVRGYTF. The CDR3 DNA reads TGTGCCAGTAGGACTAGACAGGGGGTGAGAGGCTACACCTTC.

The CDR3 bases are TGTGCAAGTCGCTCACCCCCGGAAGGGGGCCACACTGAAGCTTTCTTT. It specifies CASRSPPEGGHTEAFF. The genes are TRBV12-2 and TRBJ1-1; TRBD1 reflects the table's D call only, with no check against the DNA. TRBV12-2 is a known pseudogene. The CDR3 length is 16 residues.

The chain carries TRBV27 and TRBJ2-2; D remains unclear. Germline lookup yields CDR1 MNHEY and CDR2 SMNVEV (reference sequence). The CDR3 length is 15 residues. Trimming removed 5 bases from V and 2 bases from J, with 12 bases in between. The CDR3 DNA reads as TGTGCCAGCAGTCCCAGAGGCCTTAACACCGGGGAGCTGTTTTTT. Translation gives CASSPRGLNTGELFF.

This clone was picked up a small number of times. V and J are TRBV15 and TRBJ1-2, with D possibly being TRBD1 (5 bases). V lost 0 bases and J lost 8, with 10 bases in between. The CDR3 is 13 amino acids. Germline CDR1 LNHNV, CDR2 YYDKDF (reference sequence). CDR3 coding DNA: TGTGCCACCAGCAGAGATGGAGGGGACGGCTACACCTTC. It yields the protein CATSRDGGDGYTF.

The CDR3 reads CASSLGGRRSAIYF. The CDR3 DNA is TGTGCCAGCAGTTTAGGTGGAAGGAGGTCGGCCATATATTTT. The genes are TRBV28 and TRBJ1-3; D not certain. Trimming stripped 2 bases from V and 11 bases from J, with 16 bases between. Germline V gene data show CDR1 as MDHEN and CDR2 as SYDVKM. The CDR3 is 14 amino acids.

The gene calls are TRBV9 and TRBJ1-1, with D unresolved. The CDR3 covers 14 residues. The V end was cut by 0 bases, the J end by 1 base, with 7 bases between. Germline assignment: CDR1 SGDLS and CDR2 YYNGEE. CDR3 residues: CASSVEMANTEAFF. CDR3 nucleotides: TGTGCCAGCAGCGTAGAGATGGCGAACACTGAAGCTTTCTTT.

The chain recombines TRBV5-1 with TRBJ1-1; 9 nucleotides align to TRBD1. V dropped 6 bases and J dropped 4; count of bases not matched to a gene: 10. The CDR3 has 15 amino acids. Germline CDR1 reads SGHRS; CDR2 reads YFSETQ. The CDR3 nucleotides are TGCGCCAGCAAATCAGGGGACAGGGACCCCACTGAAGCTTTCTTT. This sequence encodes CASKSGDRDPTEAFF. The entire variable domain, with the rest obtained from reference TRBV5-1 and TRBJ1-1, is as follows: KAGVTQTPRYLIKTRGQQVTLSCSPISGHRSVSWYQQTPGQGLQFLFEYFSETQRNKGNFPGRFSGRQFSNSRSEMNVSTLELGDSALYLCASKSGDRDPTEAFFGQGTRLTVV.

The chain employs TRBV6-1 and TRBJ2-3; possibly TRBD2 for D (7 bases). CDR1 and CDR2 from the germline V gene are MNHNS and SASEGT. The CDR3 runs 13 residues. The CDR3 is CARGGGSSDTQYF. The CDR3 DNA sequence: TGTGCAAGAGGGGGGGGGAGTTCTGATACGCAGTATTTT.

J is TRBJ2-7 and V is TRBV30; 10 bases align to TRBD2. CDR1 and CDR2 (germline): GTSNPN, SVGIG (reference sequence). Unmatched junction bases numbered 5, after V lost 0 bases and J lost 6 bases. The CDR3 consists of 14 residues. The CDR3 sequence: CAWSVAGGFGEQYF. CDR3 in DNA: TGTGCCTGGAGTGTAGCGGGGGGGTTCGGCGAGCAGTACTTC.

V and J are TRBV2 and TRBJ1-1; TRBD1 agrees at 10 bases. Germline CDR1 is SNHLY and CDR2 is FYNNEI. The CDR3 has 16 amino acids. V trimming: 3 bases; J trimming: 0 bases; junction bases outside the gene matches: 4. CDR3 residues: CASSDDRGRLNTEAFF. DNA of the CDR3: TGTGCCAGCAGTGATGACAGGGGGCGCTTGAACACTGAAGCTTTCTTT.

V and J are TRBV27 and TRBJ2-7; 8 positions match TRBD1. This CDR3 spans 13 amino acids. Germline loops: CDR1 MNHEY, CDR2 SMNVEV (reference sequence). J lost 6 bases, V lost 6 bases, and 7 bases had no gene match. CDR3 in amino acids: CASRRDRGSEQYF. The CDR3, as DNA: TGTGCCAGCAGGAGAGACAGGGGAAGCGAGCAGTACTTC.

This chain links TRBV2 with TRBJ1-1; D ambiguous. V dropped 2 bases and J dropped 5 bases, with 6 bases sitting between them. Germline CDR1 is SNHLY and CDR2 is FYNNEI. This CDR3 contains 12 residues. This CDR3 is CASSEKRTEAFF. The CDR3 DNA follows: TGTGCCAGCAGTGAAAAGCGGACTGAAGCTTTCTTT. Drawing the rest from reference TRBV2 and TRBJ1-1, the complete variable domain is EPEVTQTPSHQVTQMGQEVILRCVPISNHLYFYWYRQILGQKVEFLVSFYNNEISEKSEIFDDQFSVERPDGSNFTLKIRSTKLEDSAMYFCASSEKRTEAFFGQGTRLTVV.

This rearrangement joins TRBV4-1 to TRBJ1-1, with no clear D. V was cut by 4 bases and J by 3 bases, with 12 bases left in between. The CDR3 extends over 14 amino acids. Germline CDR1 is MGHRA and CDR2 is YSYEKL. The CDR3 sequence: CASSLRTLDTEAFF. DNA for the CDR3: TGCGCCAGCAGCCTGCGGACTCTTGACACTGAAGCTTTCTTT.

The V call is TRBV6-5, the J call TRBJ2-7; D may be TRBD1 (7 bases). CDR1 and CDR2 from the germline V gene are MNHEY and SVGAGI. The CDR3 spans 14 residues. The germline V and J ends were trimmed by 6 bases and 3 bases, with 15 bases remaining between them. The chain's CDR3 is CASSRRDSGYEQYF. Here the CDR3 DNA reads TGTGCCAGCAGCCGGCGGGACAGTGGCTACGAGCAGTACTTC.

The rearrangement joins TRBV27 to TRBJ2-6, with a possible D match to TRBD1 (6 bases). Per germline, CDR1 MNHEY and CDR2 SMNVEV (reference sequence). The CDR3 loop spans 18 amino acids. Between the trimmed V and J ends, which lost 6 bases and 0 bases, there was a span of 18 bases. CDR3 nucleotides: TGTGCCAGCAGCCTAGACGGGGACACCCGCTCTGGGGCCAACGTCCTGACTTTC. Residues: CASSLDGDTRSGANVLTF.

The chain employs TRBV5-4 and TRBJ1-4, with a weak D call TRBD1 (6 bases). There are 12 residues in the CDR3. The V gene's germline CDR1 is SGHNT and CDR2 YYREEE (reference sequence). CDR3 amino acids: CATRGTNEKLFF. The CDR3 DNA is TGTGCGACCAGGGGAACTAATGAAAAACTGTTTTTT.

The J gene is TRBJ2-7, the V gene TRBV9; 9 positions agree with TRBD2. J lost 2 bases, V lost 2 bases, and 2 bases had no gene match. The germline V gene encodes CDR1 SGDLS and CDR2 YYNGEE. The CDR3 is 14 amino acids. For the CDR3, the DNA is TGTGCCAGCAGCGTCGGACTAGCGACCTACGAGCAGTACTTC. Translating it yields CASSVGLATYEQYF. The whole variable domain, remainder taken from reference TRBV9 and TRBJ2-7, is DSGVTQTPKHLITATGQRVTLRCSPRSGDLSVYWYQQSLDQGLQFLIQYYNGEERAKGNILERFSAQQFPDLHSELNLSSLELGDSALYFCASSVGLATYEQYFGPGTRLTVT.